Described below is a single T cell receptor (beta chain) sequence and its context. Its antigen is not identified. Through a sample-barcoded 5' primer and a J-beta primer mix, a second PCR was run for roughly 6 to 12 cycles. TCRdb reprocessed the 5' RACE reads with MiXCR, giving one entry per CDR3 protein. This table holds 780,000 or so distinct CDR3 sequences, about 61% found once. The CDR3 extends over 13 amino acids. Trimming took 1 base from V and 10 from J, leaving 11 bases between them. Germline CDR1 is LGHNA and CDR2 is YNFKEQ. These data are taken from a study of blood T cells in healthy people across ages. Every sample had a minimum of 6.5 million PBMCs isolated. Overall study findings and caveats: Estimates based on one million T cells were treated as lower bounds.

The sequenced material came from blood. The chain links TRBV4-2 to TRBJ2-1; D is perhaps TRBD2 (6 bases). The clonotype originates from a man aged 40-55 years in good health. CDR3 region: CASSQASRGEQFF. The CDR3 nucleotides read TGTGCCAGCAGCCAAGCTAGTCGGGGGGAGCAGTTCTTC.